A selection of T cell receptor beta chains follows, all from one sample in a study of cytomegalovirus exposure and HLA in healthy donors. The method was immunoSEQ multiplex PCR; TCRdb's version includes in-frame clones alone and lacks a portion of them. Here the sample spans over 100,000 clones, around 76% being singletons. The specimen was PBMCs. Receptor source: a male donor in good health and CMV-seronegative. Both conserved end residues are part of each CDR3. Each record gives: clone size, D gene, V gene, J gene, CDR3 protein, CDR3 DNA. A D gene is named only where the DNA matches it firmly. Clone sizes are given selectively: once, few, many, or a class where the clone is expanded.

once	-	TRBV5-6	TRBJ2-7	CASSLVGRLEQYF	TGTGCCAGCAGCTTGGTGGGCCGGCTCGAGCAGTACTTC
-	TRBD2	TRBV9	TRBJ2-7	CASSARASGIGRWYEQYF	TGTGCCAGCAGCGCCCGGGCTAGCGGGATAGGGAGGTGGTACGAGCAGTACTTC
-	TRBD1	TRBV19	TRBJ1-1	CASRAGTGSVSEAFF	TGTGCCAGTAGAGCCGGGACAGGGAGCGTTTCGGAAGCTTTCTTT
-	TRBD1	TRBV28	TRBJ1-1	CASSPPTGPNTEAFF	TGTGCCAGCAGTCCCCCGACAGGGCCGAACACTGAAGCTTTCTTT
few	TRBD1	TRBV6-5	TRBJ1-1	CASSRDSLNTEAFF	TGTGCCAGCAGCCGGGACAGTCTGAACACTGAAGCTTTCTTT
-	TRBD2	TRBV30	TRBJ2-2	CAWKNSGPRELFF	TGTGCCTGGAAGAATAGCGGGCCCCGGGAGCTGTTTTTT
-	TRBD2	TRBV9	TRBJ2-1	CASSVDGLAGGGASYNEQFF	TGTGCCAGCAGCGTAGACGGATTAGCGGGAGGAGGGGCTTCCTACAATGAGCAGTTCTTC
-	-	TRBV28	TRBJ2-7	CASSFGGGAPLEQYF	TGTGCCAGCAGTTTTGGTGGGGGCGCCCCGCTTGAGCAGTACTTC
-	TRBD1	TRBV19	TRBJ1-2	CASSAGGSYGYTF	TGTGCCAGTTCGGCAGGGGGCAGCTATGGCTACACCTTC
few	-	TRBV15	TRBJ1-4	CATSRSLAGLAEKLFF	TGTGCCACCAGCAGATCTCTGGCGGGGTTGGCTGAAAAACTGTTTTTT
-	-	TRBV27	TRBJ1-4	CASSEALAGRQEKLFF	TGTGCCAGCAGTGAGGCCTTGGCAGGGCGGCAGGAAAAACTGTTTTTT
-	TRBD1	TRBV11-2	TRBJ2-1	CASSLQFSGWGQGDDEQFF	TGTGCCAGCAGCTTACAGTTCTCCGGTTGGGGACAGGGGGATGATGAGCAGTTCTTC
-	-	TRBV7-9	TRBJ1-5	CSSSPLTAGANQPQHF	TGTTCCAGCAGCCCTTTAACGGCAGGGGCCAATCAGCCCCAGCATTTT
-	-	TRBV7-3	TRBJ1-1	CASSRRGNTEAFF	TGTGCCAGCAGCCGGAGGGGGAACACTGAAGCTTTCTTT
-	-	TRBV5-8	TRBJ1-2	CASSLVGGRDFF	TGTGCCAGCAGCTTGGTTGGCGGCAGGGACTTCTTC
-	-	TRBV19	TRBJ1-4	CASSTGLATNEKLFF	TGTGCCAGTAGCACAGGACTAGCAACTAATGAAAAACTGTTTTTT
-	-	TRBV4-1	TRBJ1-2	CASSQAADRRNYGYTF	TGCGCCAGCAGCCAAGCCGCCGACAGGAGGAACTATGGCTACACCTTC
-	-	TRBV30	TRBJ2-7	CAWTTRGASYEQYF	TGTGCCTGGACGACCAGGGGCGCGTCCTACGAGCAGTACTTC
-	TRBD1	TRBV5-1	TRBJ2-7	CASSYRDRESYEQYF	TGCGCCAGCAGCTACCGGGACAGGGAGTCCTACGAGCAGTACTTC
once	-	TRBV5-6	TRBJ1-5	CASSLSQYSNQPQHF	TGTGCCAGCAGCCTGAGCCAATACAGCAATCAGCCCCAGCATTTT
-	-	TRBV7-2	TRBJ2-7	CASSLVGQPYEQYF	TGTGCCAGCAGCTTAGTAGGACAGCCCTACGAGCAGTACTTC
-	-	TRBV11-2	TRBJ1-2	CASSLAGWGYTF	TGTGCCAGCAGCTTAGCGGGATGGGGCTACACCTTC
-	-	TRBV6-4	TRBJ1-4	CASSDSMTAATNEKLFF	TGTGCCAGCAGTGACTCGATGACAGCCGCAACTAATGAAAAACTGTTTTTT
few	TRBD1	TRBV28	TRBJ2-2	CASSYRTGTGGANTGELFF	TGTGCCAGCAGTTACCGAACCGGGACAGGGGGCGCGAACACCGGGGAGCTGTTTTTT
-	-	TRBV6-5	TRBJ1-6	CASSGFLRETPLHF	TGTGCCAGCAGTGGATTCTTGCGGGAGACACCCCTCCACTTT
-	TRBD2	TRBV7-3	TRBJ2-3	CASSFSGKSTDTQYF	TGTGCCAGCAGCTTCAGCGGGAAAAGCACAGATACGCAGTATTTT
-	-	TRBV6-5	TRBJ2-7	CATTRAEFYEQYF	TGTGCCACCACCCGAGCGGAATTCTACGAGCAGTACTTC
-	-	TRBV6-6	TRBJ2-5	CASSTPWQGKETQYF	TGTGCCAGCAGCACCCCCTGGCAGGGGAAGGAGACCCAGTACTTC
few	-	TRBV5-5	TRBJ1-2	CASSLTGKSYTF	TGTGCCAGCAGCTTGACCGGGAAGTCCTACACCTTC
-	TRBD2	TRBV7-8	TRBJ2-6	CASSPWGGARSGANVLTF	TGTGCCAGCAGCCCCTGGGGAGGGGCCCGATCTGGGGCCAACGTCCTGACTTTC
-	TRBD2	TRBV7-9	TRBJ2-3	CASSVGLAASTDTQYF	TGTGCCAGCAGCGTGGGACTAGCGGCTAGCACAGATACGCAGTATTTT
-	TRBD2	TRBV27	TRBJ2-7	CASSVTSGSYEQYF	TGTGCCAGCAGTGTGACTAGCGGGAGCTACGAGCAGTACTTC
-	-	TRBV4-3	TRBJ2-7	CASSQDGGSSYEQYF	TGCGCCAGCAGCCAAGATGGTGGCAGTTCCTACGAGCAGTACTTC
-	-	TRBV5-4	TRBJ1-1	CASSPKVAAEAFF	TGTGCCAGCAGCCCCAAGGTGGCGGCTGAAGCTTTCTTT
-	TRBD2	TRBV7-2	TRBJ2-7	CASSLVSSGSIISYEQYF	TGTGCCAGCAGCTTAGTGTCTAGCGGGAGTATAATATCCTACGAGCAGTACTTC
-	TRBD1	TRBV28	TRBJ2-1	CASWDRVRDNEQFF	TGTGCCAGCTGGGACAGGGTACGCGACAATGAGCAGTTCTTC
-	-	TRBV9	TRBJ2-3	CASGGGTDTQYF	TGTGCCAGTGGCGGGGGCACAGATACGCAGTATTTT
-	-	TRBV7-2	TRBJ1-4	CASSLLEDEKLFF	TGTGCCAGCAGCTTATTGGAGGATGAAAAACTGTTTTTT
-	TRBD1	TRBV5-1	TRBJ2-7	CASSYTGTATYEQYF	TGCGCCAGCAGTTACACCGGGACAGCGACTTACGAGCAGTACTTC
few	TRBD2	TRBV6-7	TRBJ2-5	CAVPGTGGGETQYF	TGTGCCGTCCCCGGGACGGGAGGGGGGGAGACCCAGTACTTC
-	-	TRBV30	TRBJ2-2	CAWIRGEVNTGELFF	TGTGCCTGGATACGGGGAGAGGTCAACACCGGGGAGCTGTTTTTT
-	-	TRBV6-5	TRBJ2-7	CASSDTGLGDYEQYF	TGTGCCAGCAGCGACACGGGACTCGGGGATTACGAGCAGTACTTC
once	-	TRBV18	TRBJ1-1	CASSPKTGRTTEAFF	TGTGCCAGCTCCCCCAAAACAGGGAGAACTACTGAAGCTTTCTTT
few	-	TRBV19	TRBJ2-3	CASSMRRLQDTQYF	TGTGCCAGTAGTATGCGCAGGCTTCAAGATACGCAGTATTTT
once	-	TRBV9	TRBJ2-5	CASSVADRPGETQYF	TGTGCCAGCAGCGTAGCGGACAGACCCGGGGAGACCCAGTACTTC
few	-	TRBV28	TRBJ1-5	CASSLKIGGGQPQHF	TGTGCCAGCAGTTTAAAAATTGGGGGGGGGCAGCCCCAGCATTTT
-	TRBD2	TRBV27	TRBJ2-7	CASSSRTSGDSYEQYF	TGTGCCAGCAGTTCCCGGACTAGCGGGGATTCCTACGAGCAGTACTTC
-	-	TRBV21-1	TRBJ1-5	CASSNFRAVLSAVRDQPQHF	TGTGCCAGCAGCAACTTTAGAGCTGTTTTGTCAGCGGTGAGGGATCAGCCCCAGCATTTT
-	TRBD1	TRBV4-2	TRBJ2-1	CASSQDVTRDSNEQFF	TGTGCCAGCAGCCAAGATGTAACCCGGGACAGCAATGAGCAGTTCTTC
-	TRBD2	TRBV28	TRBJ2-7	CASSALLGGGRGFEQYF	TGTGCCAGCAGTGCACTCCTTGGCGGGGGACGTGGGTTCGAGCAGTACTTC
-	TRBD1	TRBV28	TRBJ1-3	CASSLDRGPGNTIYF	TGTGCCAGCAGTTTAGACAGGGGGCCTGGAAACACCATATATTTT